The rows below give T cell receptor beta chains drawn from one sample of a study of blood T cell repertoires in COVID-19. The assay was immunoSEQ multiplex PCR, and TCRdb's table has in-frame clones only and misses some. The sample shows some 300,000 clones, 75% to 90% of them seen only once. The source material was PBMCs or T cells enriched from blood (not recorded which). The origin of the receptors is a woman aged 40 to 50 who had recovered from COVID-19. Both conserved end residues are part of each CDR3. Fields, in order: CDR3 protein, CDR3 DNA, J gene, clone size, CDR3 length, V gene, D gene. The D gene is left open where the match is weak. Part of the rows lack a size; the others show once, few, many or a class for expanded clones.

CASSPLNTDTQYF,TGTGCCAGCAGCCCCCTTAACACAGATACGCAGTATTTT,TRBJ2-3,.,13,TRBV9,.
CASSNPRVDSPLHF,TGTGCCAGTAGTAACCCCAGGGTAGATTCACCCCTCCACTTT,TRBJ1-6,.,14,TRBV19,.
CASSLGHRTDTQYF,TGTGCCAGCAGCTTGGGACATCGCACAGATACGCAGTATTTT,TRBJ2-3,.,14,TRBV5-5,.
CASSQDPGNTGELFF,TGTGCCAGCAGCCAAGATCCGGGTAACACCGGGGAGCTGTTTTTT,TRBJ2-2,.,15,TRBV3-1/TRBV3-2,.
CASSTSTGGRNTIYF,TGTGCCAGCAGCACCTCGACAGGGGGGAGAAACACCATATATTTT,TRBJ1-3,.,15,TRBV5-4,TRBD1
CASQGQTNEKLFF,TGCGCCAGCCAGGGACAGACTAATGAAAAACTGTTTTTT,TRBJ1-4,.,13,TRBV5-1,TRBD1
CASSGEGSSYTF,TGTGCCAGCAGTGGAGAAGGGAGCAGCTACACCTTC,TRBJ1-2,.,12,TRBV2,.
CASSYSGTGNGYTF,TGTGCCAGCAGTTACTCCGGGACAGGCAATGGCTACACCTTC,TRBJ1-2,.,14,TRBV6-5,TRBD1
CASSRTGTYGYTF,TGTGCCAGCAGCAGGACAGGCACCTATGGCTACACCTTC,TRBJ1-2,once,13,TRBV2,TRBD1
CAWKPSTTSTEAFF,TGTGCCTGGAAGCCTAGCACCACCAGTACTGAAGCTTTCTTT,TRBJ1-1,.,14,TRBV30,.
CASREGPGGSYEQYF,TGTGCCAGCAGGGAGGGACCGGGTGGGTCCTACGAGCAGTACTTC,TRBJ2-7,.,15,TRBV5-8,.
CASSLQASEQFF,TGTGCCAGCAGTTTACAGGCCTCAGAGCAGTTCTTC,TRBJ2-1,.,12,TRBV12-3/TRBV12-4,.
CASSFLGPGANVLTF,TGTGCCAGCAGTTTCTTGGGGCCCGGGGCCAACGTCCTGACTTTC,TRBJ2-6,.,15,TRBV27,.
CASRDRELSPLHF,TGTGCCAGCAGGGACAGGGAACTTTCACCCCTCCACTTT,TRBJ1-6,.,13,TRBV2,TRBD1
CASSLSLGTMYEQYF,TGTGCCAGCAGCTTAAGCCTAGGCACGATGTACGAGCAGTACTTC,TRBJ2-7,.,15,TRBV7-2,.
CASSHPDRLYEQYF,TGTGCCAGCAGTCACCCGGACAGGCTCTACGAGCAGTACTTC,TRBJ2-7,.,14,TRBV3-1/TRBV3-2,TRBD1
CASSLESIAYEQYF,TGTGCCAGCAGCTTGGAGTCGATAGCCTACGAGCAGTACTTC,TRBJ2-7,.,14,TRBV5-8,.
CASSVARSSYNEQFF,TGTGCCAGCAGCGTAGCCAGAAGCTCCTACAATGAGCAGTTCTTC,TRBJ2-1,.,15,TRBV9,.
CASSPERNTQYF,TGTGCCAGCAGTCCCGAGAGAAATACGCAGTATTTT,TRBJ2-3,once,12,TRBV27,.
CASSQGLAGNTEAFF,TGTGCCAGCAGCCAAGGGTTGGCAGGGAACACTGAAGCTTTCTTT,TRBJ1-1,.,15,TRBV3-1/TRBV3-2,.
CASSFQGTTNTEAFF,TGTGCCAGCAGCTTCCAGGGGACTACGAACACTGAAGCTTTCTTT,TRBJ1-1,.,15,TRBV7-2,.
CASSSATGTMLNTEAFF,TGCGCCAGCAGTTCCGCGACAGGTACCATGTTGAACACTGAAGCTTTCTTT,TRBJ1-1,.,17,TRBV5-1,.
CASSPGQGAYEQYF,TGTGCCAGCAGCCCTGGACAGGGCGCCTACGAGCAGTACTTC,TRBJ2-7,.,14,TRBV7-9,TRBD1
CAWSVGGSYNEQFF,TGTGCCTGGAGTGTCGGGGGATCCTACAATGAGCAGTTCTTC,TRBJ2-1,.,14,TRBV30,.
CASSVGRGLGADTQYF,TGTGCCAGCAGCGTGGGGCGGGGGCTAGGGGCAGATACGCAGTATTTT,TRBJ2-3,.,16,TRBV9,.
CASSPRDRRSGLFF,TGTGCCAGCAGCCCCCGGGACAGGCGATCCGGGCTGTTTTTT,TRBJ1-4,.,14,TRBV3-1/TRBV3-2,TRBD1
CAWSHDRQLGYTF,TGTGCCTGGAGTCATGATAGACAGTTGGGCTACACCTTC,TRBJ1-2,.,13,TRBV30,.
CASSPYKTGLHYGYTF,TGTGCCAGCAGTCCCTACAAGACAGGGTTACACTATGGCTACACCTTC,TRBJ1-2,.,16,TRBV28,TRBD1
CASSQDNSWRDIQYF,TGCGCCAGCAGCCAAGACAATAGCTGGAGGGACATTCAGTACTTC,TRBJ2-4,.,15,TRBV4-3,.
CAISESGDRVGGYTF,TGTGCCATCAGTGAGTCGGGCGACAGGGTCGGGGGCTACACCTTC,TRBJ1-2,.,15,TRBV10-3,TRBD1
CASSLAGTGGESLHF,TGCGCCAGCAGCCTCGCCGGGACAGGGGGCGAATCCCTCCACTTT,TRBJ1-6,.,15,TRBV5-1,TRBD1
CASSQDSGYNEKLFF,TGTGCCAGCAGCCAAGATTCGGGGTATAATGAAAAACTGTTTTTT,TRBJ1-4,.,15,TRBV3-1/TRBV3-2,.
CASSPPTGRLHEQYF,TGTGCCAGCAGCCCCCCCACGGGGAGGCTCCACGAGCAGTACTTC,TRBJ2-7,once,15,TRBV7-9,.
CATLKRDPRAFF,TGTGCCACCCTTAAGAGGGATCCTAGGGCTTTCTTT,TRBJ1-1,.,12,TRBV24-1,.
CASSLLGTGPYGYTF,TGCGCCAGCAGCTTGTTGGGGACAGGGCCCTATGGCTACACCTTC,TRBJ1-2,.,15,TRBV5-1,TRBD1
CASSYGQKNTGELFF,TGTGCCAGCAGTTATGGTCAGAAGAACACCGGGGAGCTGTTTTTT,TRBJ2-2,.,15,TRBV6-2/TRBV6-3,.
CASSYSSYEQYF,TGTGCCAGCAGCTACAGCTCCTACGAGCAGTACTTC,TRBJ2-7,.,12,TRBV11-1,.
CASSLRQELNTEAFF,TGCGCCAGCAGCTTAAGACAGGAGCTGAACACTGAAGCTTTCTTT,TRBJ1-1,.,15,TRBV5-1,.
CSVVRDTANYGYTF,TGCAGCGTCGTAAGGGACACAGCTAACTATGGCTACACCTTC,TRBJ1-2,once,14,TRBV29-1,.
CASSQPGDSGNTIYF,TGTGCCAGCAGCCAGCCCGGAGATTCTGGAAACACCATATATTTT,TRBJ1-3,.,15,TRBV4-2,.
CAISGTSGGTQFF,TGTGCCATCAGTGGAACTAGCGGGGGAACGCAGTTCTTC,TRBJ2-1,.,13,TRBV10-3,TRBD2
CASSVRLAGSYEQYF,TGCGCCAGCAGCGTAAGACTAGCGGGTTCCTACGAGCAGTACTTC,TRBJ2-7,.,15,TRBV5-1,TRBD2
CASSLDPSPETQYF,TGCGCCAGCAGCTTGGATCCCTCCCCAGAGACCCAGTACTTC,TRBJ2-5,.,14,TRBV5-1,.
CASTWRASSGNEQFF,TGTGCCAGCACTTGGCGGGCTTCTTCGGGGAATGAGCAGTTCTTC,TRBJ2-1,.,15,TRBV27,.
CASRSWVSGYGYTF,TGTGCCAGTAGGTCATGGGTATCGGGCTATGGCTACACCTTC,TRBJ1-2,.,14,TRBV19,.